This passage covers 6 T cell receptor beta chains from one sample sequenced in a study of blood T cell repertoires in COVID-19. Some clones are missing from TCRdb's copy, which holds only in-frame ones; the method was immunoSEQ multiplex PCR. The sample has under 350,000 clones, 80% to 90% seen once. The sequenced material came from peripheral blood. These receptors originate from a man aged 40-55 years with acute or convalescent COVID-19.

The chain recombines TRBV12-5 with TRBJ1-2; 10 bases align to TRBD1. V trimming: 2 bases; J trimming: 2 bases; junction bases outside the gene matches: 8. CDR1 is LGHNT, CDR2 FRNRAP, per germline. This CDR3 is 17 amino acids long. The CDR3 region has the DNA TGTGCTAGTGGTTTGATACCGCCGGGACAGGGGAACTATGGCTACACCTTC. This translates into CASGLIPPGQGNYGYTF.

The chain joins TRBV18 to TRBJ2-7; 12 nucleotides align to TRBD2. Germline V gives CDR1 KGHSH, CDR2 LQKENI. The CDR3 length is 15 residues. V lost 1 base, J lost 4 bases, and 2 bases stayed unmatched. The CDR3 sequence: CASSPRLAGEYEQYF. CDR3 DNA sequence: TGTGCCAGCTCACCACGACTAGCGGGGGAATACGAGCAGTACTTC.

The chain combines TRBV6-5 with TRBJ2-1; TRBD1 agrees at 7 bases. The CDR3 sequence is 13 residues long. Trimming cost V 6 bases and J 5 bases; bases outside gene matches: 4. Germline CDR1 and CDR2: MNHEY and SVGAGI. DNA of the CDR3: TGTGCCAGCAGGAGGACAGGAGACAATGAGCAGTTCTTC. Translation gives CASRRTGDNEQFF.

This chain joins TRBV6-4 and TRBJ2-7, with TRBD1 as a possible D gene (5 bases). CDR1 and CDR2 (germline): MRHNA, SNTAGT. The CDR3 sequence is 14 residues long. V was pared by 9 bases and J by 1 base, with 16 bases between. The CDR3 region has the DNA TGTGCCAGTCCCTGCAAGGGGTGGTCCTACGAGCAGTACTTC. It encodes CASPCKGWSYEQYF.

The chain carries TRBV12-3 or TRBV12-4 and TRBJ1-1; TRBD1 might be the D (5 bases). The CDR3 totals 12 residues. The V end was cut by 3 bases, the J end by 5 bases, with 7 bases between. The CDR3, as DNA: TGTGCCAGCAGTTTTTACAGGACTGAAGCTTTCTTT. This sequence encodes CASSFYRTEAFF.

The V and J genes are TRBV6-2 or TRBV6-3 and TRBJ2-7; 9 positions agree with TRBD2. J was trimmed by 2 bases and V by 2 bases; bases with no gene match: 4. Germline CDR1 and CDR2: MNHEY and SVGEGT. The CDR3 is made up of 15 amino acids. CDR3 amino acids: CASSYATSGPYEQYF. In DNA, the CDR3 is TGTGCCAGCAGTTACGCGACTAGCGGTCCCTACGAGCAGTACTTC.